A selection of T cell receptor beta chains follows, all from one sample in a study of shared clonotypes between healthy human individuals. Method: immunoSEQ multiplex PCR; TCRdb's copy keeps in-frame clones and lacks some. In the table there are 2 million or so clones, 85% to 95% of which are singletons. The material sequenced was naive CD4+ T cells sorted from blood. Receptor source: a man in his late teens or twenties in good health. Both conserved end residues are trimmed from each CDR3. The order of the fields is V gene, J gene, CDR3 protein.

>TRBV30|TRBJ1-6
AWMGVSGYSLNSPLH
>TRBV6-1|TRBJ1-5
ASSERSSQPQH
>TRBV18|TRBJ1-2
ASSPDDGVGGYT
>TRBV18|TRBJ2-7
ASSPLVAGTPIKNEQY
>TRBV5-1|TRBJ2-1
ASSLPQLSSYNEQF
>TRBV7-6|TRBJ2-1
ASSLVGGLGNNEQF
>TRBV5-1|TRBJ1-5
ASSGHSNQPQH
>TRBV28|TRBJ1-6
ASSPGGYENSPLH
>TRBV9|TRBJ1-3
ASSPPAASGNTIY
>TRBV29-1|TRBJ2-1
SVKRSNNEQF
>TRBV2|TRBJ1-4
ASSVWGSEKLF
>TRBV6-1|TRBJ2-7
ASRSRQGVYEQY
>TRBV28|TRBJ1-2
ASSLAGFARGYT
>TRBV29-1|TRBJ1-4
SVRGAREKLF
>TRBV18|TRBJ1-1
ASSPGGLTEAF
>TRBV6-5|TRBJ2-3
ASSPGLANADTQY
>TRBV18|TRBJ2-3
ASSPAGVGDTQY
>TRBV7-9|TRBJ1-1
ASSPKIGQRNTEAF
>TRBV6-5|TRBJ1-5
ASSPPGQENQPQH
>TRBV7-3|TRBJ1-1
ASSLDRDTEAF
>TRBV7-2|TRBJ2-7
ASSLVDGGPYEQY
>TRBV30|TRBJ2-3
AWSGGPLSGRGSTDTQY
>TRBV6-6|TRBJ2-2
ASTVDPLELF
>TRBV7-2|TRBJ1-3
ASSLAPALGNTIY
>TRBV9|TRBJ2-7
ASSVETGAGQY
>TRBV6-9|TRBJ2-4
ASSYGGLCKNIQY
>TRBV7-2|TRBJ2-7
ASSLTGGYEQY
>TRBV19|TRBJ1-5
ASSRGGQPQH
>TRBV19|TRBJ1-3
ASSNLGATGNTIY
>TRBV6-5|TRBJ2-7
ASSLQGPTYEQY
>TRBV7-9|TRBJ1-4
ASSSDAQGGRF
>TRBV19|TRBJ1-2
ASSTGIGYGYT
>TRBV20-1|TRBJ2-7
SAGGTEEQY
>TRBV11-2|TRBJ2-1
ASRVPGLAGYNEQF
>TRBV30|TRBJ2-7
AMEMGQGVNEQY
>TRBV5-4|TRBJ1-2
ASSPGGQRANYGYT
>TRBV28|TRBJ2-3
ASSSAGGGYNTQY
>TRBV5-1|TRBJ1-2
ASSLGVTGSYGYT
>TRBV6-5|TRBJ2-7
ASSYSGTAAYEQY
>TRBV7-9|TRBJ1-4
ASSLARIGHGEKLF
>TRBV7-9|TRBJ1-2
ASSGGQNYGYT
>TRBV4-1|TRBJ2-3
ASSHETSGDFRGQY
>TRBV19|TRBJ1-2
ASRAGTGKFGYT
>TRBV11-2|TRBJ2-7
ASSLVIGQGTYEQY
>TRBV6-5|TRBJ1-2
ASGRGRYGYT
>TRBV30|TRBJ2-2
AWSSWINTGELF
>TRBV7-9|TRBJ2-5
ASSIPFRDTQETQY
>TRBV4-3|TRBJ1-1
ASSQDYRARNTEAF
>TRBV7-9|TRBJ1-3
ASSLAVRSGNTIY
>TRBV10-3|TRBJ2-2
AIRADRSPGELF
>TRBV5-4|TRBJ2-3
ASSLDSGRDTQY
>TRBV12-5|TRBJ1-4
ASGSAGTEKLF
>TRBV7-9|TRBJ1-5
ASSQDIGQPQH
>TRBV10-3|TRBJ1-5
AISAGQVNSNQPQH
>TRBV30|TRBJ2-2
AWSVGVVTGELF
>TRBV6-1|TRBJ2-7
ASSGLTGLRSEQY
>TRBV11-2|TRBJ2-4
ASSQDRLAKNIQY
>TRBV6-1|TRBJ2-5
ASASGGLGETQY
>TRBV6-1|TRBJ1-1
ASSEPRLYTEAF
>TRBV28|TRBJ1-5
ASSLNWRGNQPQH